This TCR beta chain stems from a study of OX40 agonist ivuxolimab in advanced cancers. Turning to the study itself: The patients got ivuxolimab, which is an agonistic anti-OX40 (CD134) antibody.

Sequenced by immunoSEQ multiplex PCR; TCRdb stores in-frame clones only, minus some. The table shows some 66,000 clones, with 82% occurring only once. Germline values: CDR1 LNHDA, CDR2 SQIVND (reference sequence). There are 15 residues in the CDR3. The V end lost 4 bases, the J end lost 5 bases, and 15 bases lay between the germline ends. This sequence joins TRBV19 and TRBJ2-1; possible D gene TRBD2, 6 bases. The sample here was CD4+ or CD8+ T cells sorted from blood, taken in a trial of the OX40 agonist ivuxolimab. This receptor was taken from an adult with an advanced solid tumor such as melanoma, head and neck, liver or kidney cancer. DNA of the CDR3: TGTGCCAGTAGTACATATACCGGGACTGACAATGAGCAGTTCTTC. Translating it yields CASSTYTGTDNEQFF.